This TCR beta chain is drawn from a study of blood T cell repertoires in COVID-19. On the study more broadly: Acute and convalescent COVID-19 samples came from the United States, Italy and Spain. T cells, B-cell-depleted T cells, or PBMCs supplied cDNA or gDNA.

CDR1 and CDR2 (germline): MNHEY, SVGAGI. The V gene end was trimmed by 4 bases and the J gene end by 12 bases; junction bases not matched to a gene: 6. This CDR3 is built from 12 residues. Authors' analysis steps: How many nucleated cells were present was estimated from reference gene primer amplification. Assay used: immunoSEQ multiplex PCR; TCRdb lists only in-frame clones, some missing. V and J calls plus clone size are reproduced from that table; the DNA served to infer D and trimming. The table records about 61,000 clones, more than 60% of them present only once. This clonotype originated in a woman in her 70s with acute or convalescent COVID-19. The specimen was peripheral blood. The rearrangement links TRBV6-5 to TRBJ2-3; 8 bases line up with TRBD1. The CDR3 loop reads CASSSTGEFQYF. The CDR3 coding sequence is TGTGCCAGCAGTTCGACAGGGGAGTTTCAGTATTTT.